Shown below are 7 T cell receptor beta chains from a single sample sequenced in a study of CD8+CD57+ T cells in acquired aplastic anemia. Patients chosen for sequencing had shown CD8+CD57+ cell expansion by flow cytometry. Genomic DNA was employed as the template in profiling TCR beta VDJ and CDR3. MiXCR was run by TCRdb on the reads, yielding one entry per CDR3 protein. The data show over 150,000 distinct CDR3 sequences, approximately 52% seen once. The material sequenced was sorted CD4+, CD8+, or CD8+CD57+ T cells (not recorded which) from PBMCs. Receptors originate from a human donor with aplastic anemia.

In its sample, this clonotype was seen a few times. The CDR3 region is CASRRTGVSSPNTEAFF. Here the CDR3 DNA reads TGTGCCAGCAGAAGAACCGGGGTAAGCTCCCCGAACACTGAAGCTTTCTTT. The gene calls are TRBV11-2 and TRBJ1-1, with no clear D. Trimming left V 6 bases short and J 1 base short, with 21 bases between. Germline CDR1 is SGHAT and CDR2 is FQNNGV. The CDR3 consists of 17 residues.

The table lists this clonotype with many counts. The chain links TRBV5-5 to TRBJ2-2, with D hard to call. Germline CDR1 SGHKS, CDR2 YYEKEE (reference sequence). V shed 5 bases and J shed 2 bases, with 10 bases lying between them. CDR3 length equals 14 residues. This chain's CDR3 is CASRLRYNTGELFF. CDR3 sequence (DNA): TGTGCCAGCAGGCTGCGATACAACACCGGGGAGCTGTTTTTT.

On this clonotype: Being one base from a much bigger clone, this may be a read error. The rearrangement links TRBV6-1 to TRBJ2-7; 8 bases are shared with TRBD2. CDR1 MNHNS and CDR2 SASEGT come from the germline V gene. J was trimmed by 6 bases and V by 7 bases; bases with no gene match: 20. The CDR3 has 17 residues. The CDR3 nucleotides are TGTGCCAGCACCCGGACTAGCAGGGGCCTCCGTCTGGGCGAGCAGTACTTC. This codes for CASTRTSRGLRLGEQYF.

This clonotype was seen at least ten times. The chain combines TRBV6-1 with TRBJ2-7; TRBD1 matches 7 bases. CDR3 size: 14 residues. The germline CDR1 and CDR2 sequences are MNHNS and SASEGT. With 0 bases clipped from V and 6 bases from J, the junction kept 5 bases outside the gene matches. CDR3 loop: CASSEAGTVAEQYF. CDR3 in DNA: TGTGCCAGCAGTGAAGCTGGGACAGTGGCCGAGCAGTACTTC.

This clonotype has a handful of counts. The chain joins TRBV10-3 to TRBJ2-7; 12 nucleotides agree with TRBD2. Germline-derived CDR1 and CDR2 are ENHRY and SYGVKD. Losses at the gene ends were 7 bases for V and 0 bases for J; bases not matched to a gene: 7. CDR3 length equals 16 residues. DNA of the CDR3: TGTGCCATCAAACCAGGGACTAGCGGGTACTCCTACGAGCAGTACTTC. It translates to CAIKPGTSGYSYEQYF.

In the case of this clonotype: This is likely a read error, given that the CDR3 carries no conserved phenylalanine or tryptophan at its end. The rearrangement joins TRBV10-3 to TRBJ1-2, with 10 bases aligning to TRBD1. CDR1 ENHRY and CDR2 SYGVKD come from the germline V gene. The CDR3 is made up of 15 amino acids. J gave up 4 bases and V 4 bases, and 6 bases lay outside the gene matches. CDR3 nucleotides: TGTGCCATCAGTGGCCCGGGACAGGGGAGCTATGGCTACACCCTC. Its protein product is CAISGPGQGSYGYTL.

The CDR3 sequence: CASSVAVGLNTEAFF. The CDR3 bases are TGTGCCAGCAGCGTGGCGGTAGGGTTGAACACTGAAGCTTTCTTT. The rearrangement joins TRBV9 to TRBJ1-1; unclear D gene. CDR3 length equals 15 residues. V was shortened by 2 bases and J by 0 bases, with 11 bases between the two germline ends. The germline V gene encodes CDR1 SGDLS and CDR2 YYNGEE.